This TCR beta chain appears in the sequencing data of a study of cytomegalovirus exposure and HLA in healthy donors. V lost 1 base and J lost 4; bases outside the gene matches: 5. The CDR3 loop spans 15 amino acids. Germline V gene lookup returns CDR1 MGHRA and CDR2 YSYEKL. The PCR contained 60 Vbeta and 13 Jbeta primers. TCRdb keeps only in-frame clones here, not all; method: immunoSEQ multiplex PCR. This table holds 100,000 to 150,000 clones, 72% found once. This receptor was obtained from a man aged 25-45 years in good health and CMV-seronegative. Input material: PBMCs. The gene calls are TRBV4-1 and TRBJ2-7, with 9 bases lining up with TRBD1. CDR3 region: CASSQVLTGGYEQYF. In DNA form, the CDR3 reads TGCGCCAGCAGCCAAGTTCTGACAGGGGGTTACGAGCAGTACTTC.